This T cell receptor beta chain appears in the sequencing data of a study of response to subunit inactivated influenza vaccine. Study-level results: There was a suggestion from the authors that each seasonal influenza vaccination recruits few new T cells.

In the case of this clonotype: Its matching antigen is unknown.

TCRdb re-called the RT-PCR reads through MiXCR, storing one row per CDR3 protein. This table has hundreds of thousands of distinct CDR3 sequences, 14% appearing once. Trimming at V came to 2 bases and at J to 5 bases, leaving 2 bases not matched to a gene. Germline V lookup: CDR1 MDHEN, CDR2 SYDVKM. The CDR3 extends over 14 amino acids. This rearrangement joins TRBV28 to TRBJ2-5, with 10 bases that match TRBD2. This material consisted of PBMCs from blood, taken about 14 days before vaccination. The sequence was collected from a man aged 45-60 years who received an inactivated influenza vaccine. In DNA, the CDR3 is TGTGCCAGCAGTTTACTAGCGGGAGATGAGACCCAGTACTTC. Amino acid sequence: CASSLLAGDETQYF.